The source of this T cell receptor beta chain is a study of blood T cell repertoires in COVID-19. Study as a whole: COVID-19 samples from acute and convalescent phases originated in the United States, Italy and Spain. Sources were T cells, B-cell-depleted T cells, or PBMCs; the material itself was cDNA or gDNA.

Original processing methods: Amplification of reference gene primers was used by the study to estimate nucleated cell counts. Sequencing was performed with immunoSEQ multiplex PCR; in TCRdb, only in-frame clones are kept and a portion is missing. That table gives V, J and clone size, and the DNA gave D and trimming. Altogether under 250,000 clones are present, about 90% being singletons, with the ten largest covering over 0.75%. Trimming removed 4 bases from V and 5 bases from J; junction bases left unmatched: 3. The CDR3 length is 13 residues. CDR1 is LNHDA, CDR2 SQIVND, per germline (reference sequence). Enrolled during active infection, Seattle patients were then followed longitudinally.

The chain has TRBV19 and TRBJ1-2, with 8 bases that match TRBD1. Material for sequencing was peripheral blood. The receptor's source is a man in his 60s with COVID-19, enrolled during active disease. This CDR3 reads CASSNRGKYGYTF. Here the CDR3 DNA reads TGTGCCAGTAGTAACAGGGGGAAGTATGGCTACACCTTC.